This is a list of T cell receptor beta chains from one sample in a study of immune cell composition in non-small cell lung cancer. Profiled with immunoSEQ multiplex PCR; TCRdb holds only in-frame clones, not every one. Altogether about 4,900 clones are present, 60% to 85% being singletons, with the ten largest covering more than 20%. What was sequenced was lung tumor tissue. These receptors all come from a human donor with non-small cell lung cancer. Both conserved end residues are part of each CDR3. The D gene is left open where the match is weak. Where a row states a size, it is once, few, many or the class of an expanded clone; other rows omit it.

clone size,V gene,J gene,D gene,CDR3 DNA,CDR3 protein
few,TRBV9,TRBJ1-1,NA,TGTGCCAGCAGCGAAATACAGGGTATAAACACTGAAGCTTTCTTT,CASSEIQGINTEAFF
few,TRBV4-1,TRBJ1-1,NA,TGCGCCAGCAGCCAAGATCATAGGCAGGTTCAAGCTTTCTTT,CASSQDHRQVQAFF
NA,TRBV5-6,TRBJ2-2,TRBD1,TGTGCCAGCAGCGGGAGACAGGGGAGCACCGGGGAGCTGTTTTTT,CASSGRQGSTGELFF
NA,TRBV7-2,TRBJ1-5,NA,TGTGCCAGCAGCTTGGCCGCCGCGGGCAATCAGCCCCAGCATTTT,CASSLAAAGNQPQHF
once,TRBV18,TRBJ2-7,TRBD1,TGTGCCAGCTCACCCAGACAGGGTCAAGGCGAGCAGTACTTC,CASSPRQGQGEQYF
NA,TRBV9,TRBJ1-5,TRBD1,TGTGCCAGCAGCGCACAGGGGGAGGGTAATCAGCCCCAGCATTTT,CASSAQGEGNQPQHF
NA,TRBV21-1,TRBJ1-2,NA,TGTGCCAGCAGCAAAGGGAGGACAGGGGCTAGGACTGGCTACACCTTC,CASSKGRTGARTGYTF
NA,TRBV5-1,TRBJ2-3,TRBD1,TGCGCCAGCAGCCCAAACACAGGGGGCGACACAGATACGCAGTATTTT,CASSPNTGGDTDTQYF
NA,TRBV4-3,TRBJ2-4,NA,TGCGCCAGCAGCCAGTCCGGGGACATAGCCAAAAACATTCAGTACTTC,CASSQSGDIAKNIQYF
NA,TRBV4-3,TRBJ1-2,NA,TGCGCCAGCAGCCAAGACCTCAGACAGTTCTATGGCTACACCTTC,CASSQDLRQFYGYTF
NA,TRBV5-1,TRBJ2-3,NA,TGCGCCAGCAGCTTAGAGGTCGCTGGCACAGATACGCAGTATTTT,CASSLEVAGTDTQYF
once,TRBV7-9,TRBJ1-4,TRBD1,TGTGCCAGCAGCCCCCTTGGGGACAGAAATGAAAAACTGTTTTTT,CASSPLGDRNEKLFF
NA,TRBV5-4,TRBJ2-2,TRBD2,TGTGCCAGCTGGAGCGGGGCGAACACCGGGGAGCTGTTTTTT,CASWSGANTGELFF
NA,TRBV29-1,TRBJ2-7,NA,TGCAGCGTTGGGCAGGAAAGCTCCTACGAGCAGTACTTC,CSVGQESSYEQYF
NA,TRBV29-1,TRBJ1-2,NA,TGCAGCGTTGAAGATCATCGCGACTCCAACTATGGCTACACCTTC,CSVEDHRDSNYGYTF
NA,TRBV18,TRBJ2-7,TRBD1,TGTGCCAGCTCACCAGTTACAGGGGGATACGAGCAGTACTTC,CASSPVTGGYEQYF
NA,TRBV11-2,TRBJ2-2,TRBD2,TGTGCCAGCAGCTCGCGGGGGGGGACCGGGGAGCTGTTTTTT,CASSSRGGTGELFF
NA,TRBV29-1,TRBJ2-5,NA,TGCAGCGTTGAATATCCCAGGGGTCAAGAGACCCAGTACTTC,CSVEYPRGQETQYF
NA,TRBV13,TRBJ2-1,NA,TGTGCCAGCAGCTTAGAAGGGGGGGACTCCTACAATGAGCAGTTCTTC,CASSLEGGDSYNEQFF
NA,TRBV28,TRBJ1-5,TRBD1,TGTGCCAGCAGCCTACAACCGGGACAGAGCAATCAGCCCCAGCATTTT,CASSLQPGQSNQPQHF